This T cell receptor beta chain was identified during a study of shared clonotypes between healthy human individuals. Study-wide context: CD4 naive and CD4 memory each took three plates per donor, while CD8 naive took two and CD8 memory one. The study's findings and limits: Generation probability values for non-shared clonotypes were lower than those for clonotypes shared by all four donors.

Profiled with immunoSEQ multiplex PCR; TCRdb holds only in-frame clones, not every one. The sample has some 1 million clones, around 76% seen once. On this clone: Antigen: not known.

CDR1 and CDR2 (germline): SGHRS, YFSETQ. V was pared by 3 bases and J by 4 bases, with 17 bases between. This CDR3 contains 15 residues. This TCR came from a young man in good health. Sequencing was done on a sample of memory CD4+ T cells sorted from blood. The subset is: CD45RA-negative fraction. V gene TRBV5-1 combines with J gene TRBJ2-7; D is possibly TRBD1 (6 bases). The CDR3 bases are TGCGCCAGCAGCTCATCCTCCCAGGGGCTGTACGAGCAGTACTTC. Residues: CASSSSSQGLYEQYF.